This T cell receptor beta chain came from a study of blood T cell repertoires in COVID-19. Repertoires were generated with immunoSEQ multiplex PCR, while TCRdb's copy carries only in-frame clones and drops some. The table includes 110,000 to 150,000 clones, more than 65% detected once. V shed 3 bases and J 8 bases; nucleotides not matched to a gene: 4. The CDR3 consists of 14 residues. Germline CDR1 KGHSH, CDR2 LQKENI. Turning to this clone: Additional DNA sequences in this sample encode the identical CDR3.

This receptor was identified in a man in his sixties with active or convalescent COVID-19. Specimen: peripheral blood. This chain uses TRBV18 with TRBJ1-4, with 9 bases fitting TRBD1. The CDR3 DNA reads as TGTGCCAGCTCACCGGGACAGGGAGGAGAAAAACTGTTTTTT. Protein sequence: CASSPGQGGEKLFF.